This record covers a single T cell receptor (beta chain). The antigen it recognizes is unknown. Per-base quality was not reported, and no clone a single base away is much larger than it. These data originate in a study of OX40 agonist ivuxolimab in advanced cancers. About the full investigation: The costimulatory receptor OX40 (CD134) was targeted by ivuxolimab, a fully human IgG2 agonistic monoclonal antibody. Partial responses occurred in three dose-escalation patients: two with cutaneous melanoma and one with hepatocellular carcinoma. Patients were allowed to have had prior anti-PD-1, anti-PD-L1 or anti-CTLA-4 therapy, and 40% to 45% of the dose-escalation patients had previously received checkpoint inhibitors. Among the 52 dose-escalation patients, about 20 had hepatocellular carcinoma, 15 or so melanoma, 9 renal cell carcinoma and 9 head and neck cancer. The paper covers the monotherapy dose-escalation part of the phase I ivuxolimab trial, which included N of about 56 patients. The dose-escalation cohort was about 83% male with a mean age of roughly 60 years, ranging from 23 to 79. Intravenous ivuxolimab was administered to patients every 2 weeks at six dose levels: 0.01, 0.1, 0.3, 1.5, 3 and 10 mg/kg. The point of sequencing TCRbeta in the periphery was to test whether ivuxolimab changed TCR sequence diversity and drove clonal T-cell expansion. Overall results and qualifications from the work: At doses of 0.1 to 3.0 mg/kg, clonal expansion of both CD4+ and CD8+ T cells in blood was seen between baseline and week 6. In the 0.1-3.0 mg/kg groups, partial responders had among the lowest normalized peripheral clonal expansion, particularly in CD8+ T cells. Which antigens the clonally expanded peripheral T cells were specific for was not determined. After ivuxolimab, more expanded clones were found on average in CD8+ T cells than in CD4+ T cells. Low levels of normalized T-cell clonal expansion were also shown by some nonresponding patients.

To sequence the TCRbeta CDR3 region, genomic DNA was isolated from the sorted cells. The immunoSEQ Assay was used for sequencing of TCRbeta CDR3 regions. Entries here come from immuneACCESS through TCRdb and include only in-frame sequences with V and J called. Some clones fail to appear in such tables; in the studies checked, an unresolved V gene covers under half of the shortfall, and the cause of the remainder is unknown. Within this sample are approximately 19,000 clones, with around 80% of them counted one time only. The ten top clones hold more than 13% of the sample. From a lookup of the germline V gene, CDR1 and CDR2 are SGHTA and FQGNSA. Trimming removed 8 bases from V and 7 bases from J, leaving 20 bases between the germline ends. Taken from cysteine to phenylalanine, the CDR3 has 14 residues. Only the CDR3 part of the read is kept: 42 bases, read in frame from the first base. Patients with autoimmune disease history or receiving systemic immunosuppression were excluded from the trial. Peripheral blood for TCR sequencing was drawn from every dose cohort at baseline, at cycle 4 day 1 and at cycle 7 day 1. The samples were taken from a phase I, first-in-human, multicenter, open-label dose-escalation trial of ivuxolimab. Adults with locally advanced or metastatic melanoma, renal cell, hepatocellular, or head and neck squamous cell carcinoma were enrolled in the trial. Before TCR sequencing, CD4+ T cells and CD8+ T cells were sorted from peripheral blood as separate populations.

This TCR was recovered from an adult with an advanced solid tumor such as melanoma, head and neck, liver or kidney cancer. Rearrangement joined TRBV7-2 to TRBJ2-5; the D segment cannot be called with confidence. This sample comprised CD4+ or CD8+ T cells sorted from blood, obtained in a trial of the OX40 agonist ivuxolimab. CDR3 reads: CASGRSLLYGTQYF. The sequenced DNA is TGTGCCAGCGGTCGGAGCCTCCTTTATGGGACCCAGTACTTC.